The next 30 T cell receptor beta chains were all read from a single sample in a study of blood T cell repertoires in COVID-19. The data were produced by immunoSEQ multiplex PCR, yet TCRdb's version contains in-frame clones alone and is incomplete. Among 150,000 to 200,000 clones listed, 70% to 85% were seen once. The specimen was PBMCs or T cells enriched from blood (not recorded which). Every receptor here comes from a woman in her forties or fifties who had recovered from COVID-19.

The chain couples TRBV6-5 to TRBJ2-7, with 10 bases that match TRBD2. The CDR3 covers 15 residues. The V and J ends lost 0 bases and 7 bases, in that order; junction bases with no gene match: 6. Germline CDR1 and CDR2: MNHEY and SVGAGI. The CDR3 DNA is TGTGCCAGCAGTTACTCACGAGGACTAGCGGCTGAGCAGTACTTC. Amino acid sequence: CASSYSRGLAAEQYF.

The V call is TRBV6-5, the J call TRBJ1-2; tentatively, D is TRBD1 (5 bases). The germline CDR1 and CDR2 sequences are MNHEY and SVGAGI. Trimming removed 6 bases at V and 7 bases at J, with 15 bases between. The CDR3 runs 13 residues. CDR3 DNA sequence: TGTGCCAGCAGCCCCCCAGGGCTGGGTGGCTACACCTTC. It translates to CASSPPGLGGYTF.

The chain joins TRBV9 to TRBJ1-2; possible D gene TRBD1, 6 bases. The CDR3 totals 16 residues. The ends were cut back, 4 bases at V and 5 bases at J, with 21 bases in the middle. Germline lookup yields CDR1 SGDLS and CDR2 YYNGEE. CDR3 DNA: TGTGCCAGCAGCCCCCGGACAGACTCGACGCTTTATGGCTACACCTTC. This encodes CASSPRTDSTLYGYTF. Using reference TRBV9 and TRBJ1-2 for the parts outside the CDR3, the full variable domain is DSGVTQTPKHLITATGQRVTLRCSPRSGDLSVYWYQQSLDQGLQFLIQYYNGEERAKGNILERFSAQQFPDLHSELNLSSLELGDSALYFCASSPRTDSTLYGYTFGSGTRLTVV.

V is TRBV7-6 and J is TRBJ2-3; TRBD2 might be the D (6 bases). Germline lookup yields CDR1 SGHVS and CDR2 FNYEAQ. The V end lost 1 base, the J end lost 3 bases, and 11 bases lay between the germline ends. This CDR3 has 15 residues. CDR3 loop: CASSLGLALTDTQYF. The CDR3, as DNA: TGTGCCAGCAGCTTAGGGCTAGCGTTGACAGATACGCAGTATTTT.

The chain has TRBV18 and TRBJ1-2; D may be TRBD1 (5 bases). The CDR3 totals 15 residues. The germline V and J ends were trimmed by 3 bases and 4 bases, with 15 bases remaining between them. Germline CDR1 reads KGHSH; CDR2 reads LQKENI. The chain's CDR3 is CASSPGRGSIYGYTF. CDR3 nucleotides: TGTGCCAGCTCACCCGGTAGGGGCAGTATCTATGGCTACACCTTC.

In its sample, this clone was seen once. The DNA for the CDR3 is TGCGCCAGCAGCTCGCGAGCGGGGGACAACAATGAGCAGTTCTTC. This sequence encodes CASSSRAGDNNEQFF. The chain employs TRBV5-1 and TRBJ2-1; 8 positions agree with TRBD2. This CDR3 is 15 amino acids long. Germline loops: CDR1 SGHRS, CDR2 YFSETQ. J was trimmed by 5 bases and V by 3 bases; bases with no gene match: 7. The full variable domain, its missing parts supplied by reference TRBV5-1 and TRBJ2-1, is KAGVTQTPRYLIKTRGQQVTLSCSPISGHRSVSWYQQTPGQGLQFLFEYFSETQRNKGNFPGRFSGRQFSNSRSEMNVSTLELGDSALYLCASSSRAGDNNEQFFGPGTRLTVL.

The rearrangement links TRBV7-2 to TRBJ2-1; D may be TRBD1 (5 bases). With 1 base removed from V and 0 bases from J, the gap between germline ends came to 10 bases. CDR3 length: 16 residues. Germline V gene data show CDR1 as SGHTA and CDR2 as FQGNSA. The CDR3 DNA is TGTGCCAGCAGCTTAGGTCTAGGGGCCTCCTACAATGAGCAGTTCTTC. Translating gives CASSLGLGASYNEQFF.

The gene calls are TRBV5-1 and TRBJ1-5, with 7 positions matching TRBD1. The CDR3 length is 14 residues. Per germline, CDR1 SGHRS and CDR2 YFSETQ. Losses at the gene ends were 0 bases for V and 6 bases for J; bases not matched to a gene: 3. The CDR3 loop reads CASSLGQGGQPQHF. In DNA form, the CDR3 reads TGCGCCAGCAGCTTGGGACAGGGAGGTCAGCCCCAGCATTTT.

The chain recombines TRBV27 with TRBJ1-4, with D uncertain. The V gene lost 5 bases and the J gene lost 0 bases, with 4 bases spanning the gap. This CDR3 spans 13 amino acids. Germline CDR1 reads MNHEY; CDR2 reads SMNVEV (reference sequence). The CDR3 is CASSPATNEKLFF. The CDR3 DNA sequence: TGTGCCAGCAGTCCTGCAACTAATGAAAAACTGTTTTTT.

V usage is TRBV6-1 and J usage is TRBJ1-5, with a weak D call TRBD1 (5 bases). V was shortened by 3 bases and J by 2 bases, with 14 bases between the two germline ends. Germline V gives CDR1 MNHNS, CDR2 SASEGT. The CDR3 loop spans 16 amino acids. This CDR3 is CASSEGRTRGNQPQHF. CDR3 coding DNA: TGTGCCAGCAGTGAGGGGCGGACCCGGGGCAATCAGCCCCAGCATTTT.

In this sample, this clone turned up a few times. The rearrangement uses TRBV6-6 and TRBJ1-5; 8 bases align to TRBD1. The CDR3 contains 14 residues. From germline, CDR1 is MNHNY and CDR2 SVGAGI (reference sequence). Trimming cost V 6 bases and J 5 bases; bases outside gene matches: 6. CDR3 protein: CASRSQGADQPQHF. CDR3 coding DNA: TGTGCCAGCAGATCCCAGGGGGCCGATCAGCCCCAGCATTTT.

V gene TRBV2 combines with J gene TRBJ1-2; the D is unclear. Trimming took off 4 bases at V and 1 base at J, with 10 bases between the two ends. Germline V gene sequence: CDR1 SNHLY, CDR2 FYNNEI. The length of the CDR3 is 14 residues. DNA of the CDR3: TGTGCCAGCAGTGCGCAGGCCAATAACTATGGCTACACCTTC. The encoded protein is CASSAQANNYGYTF. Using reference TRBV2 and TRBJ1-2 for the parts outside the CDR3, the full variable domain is EPEVTQTPSHQVTQMGQEVILRCVPISNHLYFYWYRQILGQKVEFLVSFYNNEISEKSEIFDDQFSVERPDGSNFTLKIRSTKLEDSAMYFCASSAQANNYGYTFGSGTRLTVV.

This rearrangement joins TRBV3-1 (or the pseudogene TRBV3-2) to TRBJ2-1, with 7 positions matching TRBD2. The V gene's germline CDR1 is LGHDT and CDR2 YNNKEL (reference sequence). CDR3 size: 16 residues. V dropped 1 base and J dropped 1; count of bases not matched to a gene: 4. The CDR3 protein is CASSQGEGKSYNEQFF. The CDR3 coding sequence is TGTGCCAGCAGCCAAGGGGAGGGGAAGTCCTACAATGAGCAGTTCTTC.

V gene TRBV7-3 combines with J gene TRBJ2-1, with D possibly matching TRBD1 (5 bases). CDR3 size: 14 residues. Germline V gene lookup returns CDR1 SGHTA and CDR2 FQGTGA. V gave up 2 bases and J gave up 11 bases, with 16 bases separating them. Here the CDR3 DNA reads TGTGCCAGCAGCTTAGTAGGGGTGGAACTAAAGCAGTTCTTC. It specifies CASSLVGVELKQFF.

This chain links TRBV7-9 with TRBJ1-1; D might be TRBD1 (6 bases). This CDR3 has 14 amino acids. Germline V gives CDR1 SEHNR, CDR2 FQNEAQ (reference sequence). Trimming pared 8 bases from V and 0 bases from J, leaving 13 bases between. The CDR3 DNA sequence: TGTGCCAGCCCAGGGGAATCGGTGAACACTGAAGCTTTCTTT. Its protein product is CASPGESVNTEAFF.

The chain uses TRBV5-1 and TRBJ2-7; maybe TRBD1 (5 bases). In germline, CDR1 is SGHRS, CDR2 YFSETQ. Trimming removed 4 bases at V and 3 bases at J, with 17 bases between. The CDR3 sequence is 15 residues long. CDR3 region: CASSLTGGFSYEQYF. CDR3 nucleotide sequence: TGCGCCAGCAGCCTAACAGGCGGTTTCAGCTACGAGCAGTACTTC.

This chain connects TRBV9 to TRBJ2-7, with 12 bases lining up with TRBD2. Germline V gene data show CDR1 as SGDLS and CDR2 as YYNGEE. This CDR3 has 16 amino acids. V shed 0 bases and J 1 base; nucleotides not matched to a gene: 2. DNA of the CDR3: TGTGCCAGCAGCGTAGCGGGACTAGCGGGTTCCTACGAGCAGTACTTC. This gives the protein CASSVAGLAGSYEQYF.

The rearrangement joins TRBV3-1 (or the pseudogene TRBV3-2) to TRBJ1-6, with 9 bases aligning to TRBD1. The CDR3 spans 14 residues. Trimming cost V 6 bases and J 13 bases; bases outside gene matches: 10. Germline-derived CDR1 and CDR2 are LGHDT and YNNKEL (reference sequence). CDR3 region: CASSLGQGPTPLHF. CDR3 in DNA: TGTGCCAGCAGTCTCGGACAGGGGCCTACGCCCCTCCACTTT.

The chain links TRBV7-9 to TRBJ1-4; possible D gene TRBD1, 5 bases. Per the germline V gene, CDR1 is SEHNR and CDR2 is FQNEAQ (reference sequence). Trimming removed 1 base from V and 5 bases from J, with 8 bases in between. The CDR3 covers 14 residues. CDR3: CASSLEEGNEKLFF. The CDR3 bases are TGTGCCAGCAGCTTAGAGGAGGGGAATGAAAAACTGTTTTTT.

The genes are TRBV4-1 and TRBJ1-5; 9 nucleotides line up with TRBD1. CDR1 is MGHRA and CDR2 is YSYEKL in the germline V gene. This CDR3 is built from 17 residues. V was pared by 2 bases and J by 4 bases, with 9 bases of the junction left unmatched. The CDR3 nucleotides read TGCGCCAGCAGCCAACCTCTTGGGGACAGGGCTAATCAGCCCCAGCATTTT. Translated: CASSQPLGDRANQPQHF.

The DNA of the CDR3 is TGTGCCAGCAGCCGGACTAGCGGAGGGAGCACAGATACGCAGTATTTT. Translated: CASSRTSGGSTDTQYF. The chain couples TRBV7-3 to TRBJ2-3; 10 bases match TRBD2. This CDR3 spans 16 amino acids. The junction had 5 bases not matched to a gene; V was cut back by 5 bases and J by 0 bases. Germline values: CDR1 SGHTA, CDR2 FQGTGA.

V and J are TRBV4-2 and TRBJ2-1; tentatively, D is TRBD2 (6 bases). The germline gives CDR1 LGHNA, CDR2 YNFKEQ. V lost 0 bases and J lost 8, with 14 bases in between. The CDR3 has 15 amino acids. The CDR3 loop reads CASSQERDSQYEQFF. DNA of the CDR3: TGTGCCAGCAGCCAAGAAAGGGACTCCCAATATGAGCAGTTCTTC.

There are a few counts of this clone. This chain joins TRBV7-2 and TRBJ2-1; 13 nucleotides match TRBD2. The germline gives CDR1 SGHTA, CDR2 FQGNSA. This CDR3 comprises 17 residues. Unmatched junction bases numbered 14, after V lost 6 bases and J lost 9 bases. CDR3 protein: CASSLLAGGPQFGEQFF. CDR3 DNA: TGTGCCAGCAGTTTACTAGCGGGAGGGCCTCAGTTCGGTGAGCAGTTCTTC.

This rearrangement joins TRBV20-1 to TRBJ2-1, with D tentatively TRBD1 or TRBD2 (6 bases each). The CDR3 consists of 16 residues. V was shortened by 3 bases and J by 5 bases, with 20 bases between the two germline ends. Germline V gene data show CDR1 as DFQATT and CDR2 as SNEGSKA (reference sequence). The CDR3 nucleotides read TGCAGTGCTAGTGGAGGGGGAGTTGGTTATGACAATGAGCAGTTCTTC. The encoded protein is CSASGGGVGYDNEQFF.

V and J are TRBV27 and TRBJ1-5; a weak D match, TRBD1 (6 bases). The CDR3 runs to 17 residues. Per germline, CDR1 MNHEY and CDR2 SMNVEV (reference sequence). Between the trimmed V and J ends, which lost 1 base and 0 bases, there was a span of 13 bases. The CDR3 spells CASSLYPPTGSNQPQHF. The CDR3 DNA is TGTGCCAGCAGTTTATACCCTCCGACAGGTAGCAATCAGCCCCAGCATTTT.

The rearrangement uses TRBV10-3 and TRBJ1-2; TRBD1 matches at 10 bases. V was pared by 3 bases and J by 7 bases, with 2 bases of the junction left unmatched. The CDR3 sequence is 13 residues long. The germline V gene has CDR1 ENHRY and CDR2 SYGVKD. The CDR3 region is CAISERTGGGYTF. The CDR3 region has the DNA TGTGCCATCAGTGAACGGACAGGGGGTGGCTACACCTTC.

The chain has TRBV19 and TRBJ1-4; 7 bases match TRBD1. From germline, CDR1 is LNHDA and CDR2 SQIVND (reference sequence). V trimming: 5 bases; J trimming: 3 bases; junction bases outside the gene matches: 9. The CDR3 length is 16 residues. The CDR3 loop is CASSPGPGTANEKLFF. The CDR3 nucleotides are TGTGCCAGTAGTCCCGGCCCCGGGACAGCTAATGAAAAACTGTTTTTT.

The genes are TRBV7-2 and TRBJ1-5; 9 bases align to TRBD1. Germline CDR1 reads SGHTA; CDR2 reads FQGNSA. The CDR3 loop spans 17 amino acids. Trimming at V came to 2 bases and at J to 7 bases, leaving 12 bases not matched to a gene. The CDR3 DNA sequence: TGTGCCAGCAGCTTATGGGGACAGGGAAAGGGAGGCCAGCCCCAGCATTTT. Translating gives CASSLWGQGKGGQPQHF.

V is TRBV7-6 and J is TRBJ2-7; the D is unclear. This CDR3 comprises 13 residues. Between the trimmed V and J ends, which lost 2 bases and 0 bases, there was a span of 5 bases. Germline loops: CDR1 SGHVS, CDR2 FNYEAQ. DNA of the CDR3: TGTGCCAGCAGCTTATCCGTCTCCTACGAGCAGTACTTC. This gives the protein CASSLSVSYEQYF.

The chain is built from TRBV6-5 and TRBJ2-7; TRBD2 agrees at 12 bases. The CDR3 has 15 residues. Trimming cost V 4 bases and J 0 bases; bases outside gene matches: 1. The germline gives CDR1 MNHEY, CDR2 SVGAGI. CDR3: CASSWTSGTSYEQYF. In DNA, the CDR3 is TGTGCCAGCAGTTGGACTAGCGGGACCTCCTACGAGCAGTACTTC.